This TCR beta chain is from a study of neurological immune-mediated disorders. TCRdb independently ran MiXCR on the 5' RACE reads; one entry per CDR3 protein. In the table there are about 52,000 distinct CDR3 sequences, 3% to 4.5% of which are singletons. This clonotype was counted ten times or more. V lost 4 bases to trimming and J lost 7 bases, with 14 bases between them. Germline CDR1 reads SGHRS; CDR2 reads YFSETQ. The CDR3 runs 13 residues. The receptor's source is a man aged 25-45 years with multiple sclerosis. The sample was PBMCs. The chain is built from TRBV5-1 and TRBJ1-1; D ambiguous. The CDR3 sequence is CASSPSDGLEAFF. In DNA, the CDR3 is TGCGCCAGCAGCCCGTCGGACGGCCTTGAAGCTTTCTTT.